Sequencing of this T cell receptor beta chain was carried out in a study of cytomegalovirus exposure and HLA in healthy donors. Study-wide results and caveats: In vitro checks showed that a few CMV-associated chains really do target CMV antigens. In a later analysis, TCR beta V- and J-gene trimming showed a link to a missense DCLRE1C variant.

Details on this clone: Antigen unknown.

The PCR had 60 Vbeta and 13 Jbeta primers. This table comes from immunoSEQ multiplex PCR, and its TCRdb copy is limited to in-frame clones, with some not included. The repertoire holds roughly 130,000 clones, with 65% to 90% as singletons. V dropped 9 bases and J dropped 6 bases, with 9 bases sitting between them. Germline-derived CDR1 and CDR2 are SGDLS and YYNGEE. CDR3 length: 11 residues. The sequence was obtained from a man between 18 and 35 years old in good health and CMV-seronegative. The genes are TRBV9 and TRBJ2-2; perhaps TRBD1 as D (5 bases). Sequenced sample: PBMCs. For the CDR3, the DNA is TGTGCCACGGGCAGGGCCGGGGAGCTGTTTTTT. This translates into CATGRAGELFF.